Detailed here is one T cell receptor beta chain. The data derive from a study of blood T cell repertoires in COVID-19. About the study: Acute-phase and convalescent COVID-19 samples originated in the United States, Italy and Spain. Nucleic acid was either cDNA or gDNA, and it came from T cells, B-cell-depleted T cells, or PBMCs.

In the authors' workflow: Researchers report that nucleated cell counts were estimated from reference gene primer amplification. Here immunoSEQ multiplex PCR was the method, and the copy in TCRdb shows in-frame clones only, minus some. V and J calls and clone size are given by that table; D and trimming were obtained from the DNA. The sample lists about 200,000 clones; 80% were seen once. The material sequenced was peripheral blood. This receptor was taken from a human donor in a cohort sampled during active COVID-19.

CDR3 sequence (DNA): TGTGCCAGCAGCTTATTGCTTGGGAGGAGAGGTGGTGAGGGCTACACCTTC. This gives the protein CASSLLLGRRGGEGYTF. The rearrangement uses TRBV7-2 and TRBJ1-2; no clear D gene. CDR3 length: 17 amino acids. Germline CDR1 reads SGHTA; CDR2 reads FQGNSA. Trimming cost V 2 bases and J 8 bases, with 24 bases left between them.